A selection of T cell receptor beta chains follows, all from one sample in a study of shared clonotypes between healthy human individuals. The protocol was immunoSEQ multiplex PCR, while the TCRdb copy is restricted to in-frame clones and leaves out a portion. The sample lists 2 million or so clones; around 95% were seen once. The sample comprised naive CD4+ T cells sorted from blood. The source of these receptors is a man aged 18 to 35 in good health. Both conserved end residues are part of each CDR3. The D gene is left open where the match is weak. A row's size may be missing; if present it is once, few, many or a size class.

J,size,D,V,DNA,CDR3
TRBJ1-1,.,TRBD1,TRBV5-1,TGCGCCAGCAGCCCGGGGGACAGTAGGAGTGAAGCTTTCTTT,CASSPGDSRSEAFF
TRBJ2-7,.,TRBD2,TRBV18,TGTGCCAGCTCCCCCGGGACTAGCGGGACCGGAGGCTACGAGCAGTACTTC,CASSPGTSGTGGYEQYF
TRBJ2-3,.,TRBD2,TRBV6-5,TGTGCCAGCAGCCGCAACGGGGGGGAGGCGGATACGCAGTATTTT,CASSRNGGEADTQYF
TRBJ2-2,.,.,TRBV5-1,TGCGCCAGCAGCTTGGAGGCAGGGCCCGGGGAGCTGTTTTTT,CASSLEAGPGELFF
TRBJ1-2,.,.,TRBV30,TGTGCCTGGACAGAAGCTAACTATGGCCACACCTTC,CAWTEANYGHTF
TRBJ2-3,.,TRBD2,TRBV5-4,TGTGCCAGCTTGAAATCCGGGACTAGCCCCCCGGATACGCAGTATTTT,CASLKSGTSPPDTQYF
TRBJ1-4,.,.,TRBV1,TGCACCAGACTCGGGACTCCTAGGAATGAAAAACTGTTTTTT,CTRLGTPRNEKLFF
TRBJ2-5,.,.,TRBV28,TGTGCCAGCAGTTTGGCGGGAAAAGGAACACCGACCCAGTACTTC,CASSLAGKGTPTQYF
TRBJ2-3,.,TRBD2,TRBV5-4,TGTGCCAGCAGCCGACTGACTAGCGGGGTCATCACAGATACGCAGTATTTT,CASSRLTSGVITDTQYF
TRBJ2-7,.,.,TRBV7-2,TGTGCCAGCAGCTTAGCGGGAGAAAACGAGCAGTACTTC,CASSLAGENEQYF
TRBJ1-2,.,TRBD1,TRBV28,TGTGCCAGCGACAGGGGGGTAGGGTATGGCTACACCTTC,CASDRGVGYGYTF
TRBJ2-3,.,.,TRBV7-2,TGTGCCAGCAGCACCTCTCGCACAGATACGCAGTATTTT,CASSTSRTDTQYF
TRBJ2-5,.,.,TRBV5-1,TGCGCCAGCAGCTTAGAAGAGACCCAGTACTTC,CASSLEETQYF
TRBJ2-3,once,.,TRBV5-1,TGCGCCAGCACCCCTGCGGGAAGAAGCACAGATACGCAGTATTTT,CASTPAGRSTDTQYF